This T cell receptor (beta chain) is drawn from a study of blood T cell repertoires in COVID-19. Study background: Samples of COVID-19 (acute and convalescent) were obtained from the United States, Italy and Spain.

How the authors handled the data: Cell counts per sample came from amplifying reference gene primers. Some clones are missing from TCRdb's copy, which holds only in-frame ones; the method was immunoSEQ multiplex PCR. V and J calls and clone size follow that table, whereas D and trimming were derived from the DNA. The sample includes more than 200,000 clones, roughly 87% of them seen just once. Study members were between about 18 and 89 years old and lived in approximately 25 US regions. Germline values: CDR1 KGHSH, CDR2 LQKENI. The V end lost 3 bases, the J end lost 8 bases, and 10 bases lay between the germline ends. This CDR3 is built from 12 residues.

The sequencing input was PBMCs or T cells enriched from blood (not recorded which). The J gene is TRBJ1-2, the V gene TRBV18; no clear D gene. The clonotype originates from a woman in her 30s with acute COVID-19. The CDR3 loop is CASSPTVSGYTF. The CDR3 bases are TGTGCCAGCTCACCCACGGTGAGCGGCTACACCTTC.